A single sample gave rise to the 19 T cell receptor beta chains below, sequenced in a study of shared clonotypes between healthy human individuals. Assay: immunoSEQ multiplex PCR; the TCRdb copy retains only in-frame clones and omits some. The sample lists roughly 1.4 million clones, 98% to 99% occurring once. Sequencing was done on a sample of naive CD4+ T cells sorted from blood. This sample's subset: CD45RA+ positively selected. The source of these receptors is a man younger than 45 in good health.

This chain connects TRBV7-9 to TRBJ1-4, with D possibly TRBD1 on 5 matching bases. The germline V gene has CDR1 SEHNR and CDR2 FQNEAQ (reference sequence). With 2 bases removed from V and 6 bases from J, the gap between germline ends came to 10 bases. The CDR3 sequence is 14 residues long. The CDR3 DNA is TGTGCCAGCAGCTTACGGGGCGAACATGAAAAACTGTTTTTT. Translation: CASSLRGEHEKLFF.

This sequence joins TRBV7-8 and TRBJ2-5, with 7 bases matching TRBD1. V lost 5 bases, J lost 5 bases, and 14 bases stayed unmatched. Per the germline V gene, CDR1 is SGHVS and CDR2 is FQNEAQ. The CDR3 runs to 16 residues. This CDR3 is CASSQSEGGELETQYF. CDR3 nucleotides: TGTGCCAGCAGCCAATCAGAAGGGGGCGAGCTTGAGACCCAGTACTTC.

This sequence joins TRBV28 and TRBJ2-3; 7 bases are shared with TRBD1. Germline CDR1 MDHEN, CDR2 SYDVKM. V lost 7 bases to trimming and J lost 4 bases; unmatched junction nucleotides: 8. The CDR3 covers 14 residues. The CDR3 nucleotides read TGTGCCAGCACCAGGACAGGTTTGCCAGATACGCAGTATTTT. It yields the protein CASTRTGLPDTQYF.

This chain uses TRBV5-1 with TRBJ2-1, with D perhaps given as TRBD1 or TRBD2 (5 bases each). The CDR3 spans 15 residues. Germline V lookup: CDR1 SGHRS, CDR2 YFSETQ. V was clipped by 2 bases and J by 6 bases, with 15 bases between them. The chain's CDR3 is CASSFLSSGGNEQFF. CDR3 DNA: TGCGCCAGCAGCTTTCTGAGCAGTGGGGGCAATGAGCAGTTCTTC.

DNA for the CDR3: TGCGCCAGCAGCTTGTACCAGGCCAGGGGGAGTACGGATACGCAGTATTTT. Encoded protein: CASSLYQARGSTDTQYF. The chain uses TRBV5-1 and TRBJ2-3; 7 bases are a match to TRBD1. Per the germline V gene, CDR1 is SGHRS and CDR2 is YFSETQ. The CDR3 has 17 amino acids. Trimming cost V 1 base and J 6 bases; bases outside gene matches: 14.

Regarding this clone: Compared with germline, one end of the junction differs, possibly owing to a read error. The chain couples TRBV6-1 to TRBJ2-3; D remains ambiguous. This CDR3 region has 12 residues. Per germline, CDR1 MNHNS and CDR2 SASEGT. DNA of the CDR3: TGTGCTAGCAGTGACTCCCCCTATACGCAGTATTTT. Translating gives CASSDSPYTQYF.

This rearrangement joins TRBV6-5 to TRBJ1-5, with D unclear. Trimming stripped 4 bases from V and 4 bases from J, with 8 bases between. The CDR3 runs 13 residues. Germline V gene lookup returns CDR1 MNHEY and CDR2 SVGAGI. The CDR3 loop is CASSSRANQPQHF. The CDR3 DNA is TGTGCCAGCAGTTCGAGAGCGAATCAGCCCCAGCATTTT.

This chain connects TRBV9 to TRBJ2-7; D possibly corresponds to TRBD2 (7 bases). Germline V lookup: CDR1 SGDLS, CDR2 YYNGEE. The CDR3 is made up of 14 amino acids. V gave up 2 bases and J gave up 0 bases, with 9 bases separating them. The CDR3 protein is CASSVGGHSYEQYF. The CDR3 coding sequence is TGTGCCAGCAGCGTCGGGGGGCACTCCTACGAGCAGTACTTC.

The chain carries TRBV19 and TRBJ2-2; tentatively, D is TRBD1 (6 bases). Per the germline V gene, CDR1 is LNHDA and CDR2 is SQIVND (reference sequence). This CDR3 is built from 14 residues. V shed 6 bases and J shed 7 bases, with 15 bases lying between them. The CDR3 DNA reads as TGTGCCAGTAGCACAGCCGAAGGGGGCGGGGAGCTGTTTTTT. It yields the protein CASSTAEGGGELFF. Full variable domain (missing parts from reference TRBV19 and TRBJ2-2): DGGITQSPKYLFRKEGQNVTLSCEQNLNHDAMYWYRQDPGQGLRLIYYSQIVNDFQKGDIAEGYSVSREKKESFPLTVTSAQKNPTAFYLCASSTAEGGGELFFGEGSRLTVL.

A remark on this clone: A junction end diverges from the germline sequence, so it may reflect a read error. The rearrangement joins TRBV5-3 to TRBJ2-7; TRBD2 agrees at 8 bases. TRBV5-3 is known as an ORF, though its function is uncertain. CDR3 length: 15 amino acids. The CDR3 DNA follows: TGTGCCAGAGGCTTGCGGCGGGAGGTCTCCTACGAGCAGTACTTC. It specifies CARGLRREVSYEQYF.

This rearrangement joins TRBV6-5 to TRBJ2-7, with 11 bases lining up with TRBD1. V was pared by 6 bases and J by 1 base, with 2 bases of the junction left unmatched. CDR1 and CDR2 from the germline V gene are MNHEY and SVGAGI. This CDR3 has 14 residues. CDR3: CASRGQGASYEQYF. DNA for the CDR3: TGTGCCAGCAGAGGACAGGGGGCTTCCTACGAGCAGTACTTC.

This chain connects TRBV7-3 to TRBJ1-5; D unclear. The germline V gene encodes CDR1 SGHTA and CDR2 FQGTGA. V was pared by 1 base and J by 2 bases, with 6 bases between. The CDR3 has 14 amino acids. CDR3 amino acids: CASSLIGGNQPQHF. The CDR3 nucleotides are TGTGCCAGCAGCTTAATCGGTGGCAATCAGCCCCAGCATTTT.

Remarks on this clone: This same CDR3 is encoded by further DNA sequences in the sample. V usage is TRBV11-2 and J usage is TRBJ2-1; 8 bases fit TRBD1. Germline V gives CDR1 SGHAT, CDR2 FQNNGV. The junction had 0 bases not matched to a gene; V was cut back by 3 bases and J by 2 bases. The CDR3 is made up of 14 amino acids. CDR3 protein: CASSLTGAYNEQFF. The CDR3 DNA sequence: TGTGCCAGCAGCTTGACAGGGGCCTACAATGAGCAGTTCTTC.

Notes on this clone: The same CDR3 arises from other DNA sequences in this sample as well. V and J are TRBV6-1 and TRBJ2-1; 8 bases map to TRBD2. Germline V gene lookup returns CDR1 MNHNS and CDR2 SASEGT. CDR3 length equals 14 residues. Losses at the gene ends were 7 bases for V and 4 bases for J; bases not matched to a gene: 6. The CDR3 DNA follows: TGTGCCAGCACTGGGCTAGCGGGTTACAATGAGCAGTTCTTC. Protein product: CASTGLAGYNEQFF.

The chain uses TRBV7-9 and TRBJ1-3; D is ambiguous. Trimming took off 3 bases at V and 0 bases at J, with 6 bases between the two ends. CDR3 length: 14 amino acids. Germline CDR1 SEHNR, CDR2 FQNEAQ (reference sequence). CDR3 sequence reads: CASSLAVSGNTIYF. For the CDR3, the DNA is TGTGCCAGCAGCTTGGCGGTCTCTGGAAACACCATATATTTT.

The rearrangement joins TRBV28 to TRBJ2-1, with 10 bases aligning to TRBD1. This CDR3 is 16 amino acids long. Germline V gives CDR1 MDHEN, CDR2 SYDVKM. The V gene end was trimmed by 0 bases and the J gene end by 2 bases; junction bases not matched to a gene: 1. The CDR3 here is CASSLWGQGTYNEQFF. The CDR3 nucleotides read TGTGCCAGCAGTTTATGGGGACAGGGGACCTACAATGAGCAGTTCTTC.

The chain carries TRBV30 and TRBJ1-2; D remains ambiguous. V was clipped by 8 bases and J by 1 base, with 14 bases between them. The CDR3 is 13 residues long. CDR1 and CDR2 (germline): GTSNPN, SVGIG (reference sequence). The CDR3 region has the DNA TGTGCCCTGGAGGTGCGGCTTAACTATGGCTACACCTTC. Amino acid sequence: CALEVRLNYGYTF.

J is TRBJ2-1 and V is TRBV27, with 9 bases aligning to TRBD2. The CDR3 extends over 16 amino acids. The V and J ends lost 5 bases and 4 bases, in that order; junction bases with no gene match: 9. Germline CDR1 reads MNHEY; CDR2 reads SMNVEV (reference sequence). The chain's CDR3 is CASSPLAGRPYNEQFF. In DNA, the CDR3 is TGTGCCAGCAGTCCCCTAGCGGGAAGACCTTACAATGAGCAGTTCTTC.

The chain has TRBV5-4 and TRBJ2-7; maybe TRBD2 (5 bases). The CDR3 consists of 12 residues. Trimming took 2 bases from V and 7 from J, leaving 10 bases between them. Germline-derived CDR1 and CDR2 are SGHNT and YYREEE (reference sequence). DNA of the CDR3: TGTGCCAGCAGCTTACCGGGGATGGAGCAGTACTTC. It translates to CASSLPGMEQYF. The entire variable domain, with the rest obtained from reference TRBV5-4 and TRBJ2-7, is as follows: ETGVTQSPTHLIKTRGQQVTLRCSSQSGHNTVSWYQQALGQGPQFIFQYYREEENGRGNFPPRFSGLQFPNYSSELNVNALELDDSALYLCASSLPGMEQYFGPGTRLTVT.